This T cell receptor (beta chain) was documented in a study of T-cell memory formation after mild COVID-19. Study at large: For the most part, TCR clusters were specific to one donor. Notes on the study in general: CD8+ contracting clones occupied EMRA, while CD4+ ones occupied mainly CM and EM. The study detected some responding clones in pre-infection memory, suggesting cross-reactive memory joined.

After 5'RACE with constant-segment primers, TCR alpha and TCR beta cDNA libraries carrying sample barcodes and UMIs were obtained. TCRdb itself ran the 5' RACE reads through MiXCR, one entry per CDR3 protein. Altogether roughly 320,000 distinct CDR3 sequences are present, 25% to 30% being singletons, with the ten largest covering approximately 13%. Germline CDR1 reads SGDLS; CDR2 reads YYNGEE. V was pared by 0 bases and J by 2 bases, with 8 bases between. The CDR3 is 14 amino acids. A note on this clonotype: Its target is not known.

The TCR was taken from an adult woman who had mild COVID-19 (a few samples of this study predate the infection). Cell type and time point are not known. Source material: PBMCs or a T cell subset sorted from them (not recorded which). The rearrangement joins TRBV9 to TRBJ2-5; D is undetermined. The CDR3 sequence is CASSVGSQQETQYF. DNA for the CDR3: TGTGCCAGCAGCGTAGGCAGCCAGCAAGAGACCCAGTACTTC.